The next 22 T cell receptor beta chains were all read from a single sample in a study of T cell changes during pregnancy in multiple sclerosis. Only in-frame clones appear in the TCRdb table, and some are missing; sequencing was by immunoSEQ multiplex PCR. Of tens of thousands of clones listed, about 90% are singletons. The material was CD4+ T cells from peripheral blood mononuclear cells, obtained after pregnancy. The source is a female donor with multiple sclerosis, enrolled in a pregnancy study.

The chain combines TRBV19 with TRBJ2-5; 10 nucleotides agree with TRBD1. CDR3 size: 15 residues. V trimming: 1 base; J trimming: 4 bases; junction bases outside the gene matches: 3. CDR1 LNHDA and CDR2 SQIVND come from the germline V gene (reference sequence). CDR3 amino acids: CASSIARTGGETQYF. Written as DNA, the CDR3 is TGTGCCAGTAGTATAGCCCGGACAGGGGGAGAGACCCAGTACTTC.

This chain joins TRBV30 and TRBJ1-6; no firm D call. The V and J ends lost 0 bases and 9 bases respectively, with 15 bases between them. CDR1 and CDR2 from the germline V gene are GTSNPN and SVGIG (reference sequence). The CDR3 consists of 15 residues. The CDR3, as DNA: TGTGCCTGGAGTGTACGGGAAAAACTAGCTTCACCCCTCCACTTT. Its protein is CAWSVREKLASPLHF.

This chain connects TRBV7-2 to TRBJ2-5; the match to TRBD2 covers 7 bases. V dropped 5 bases and J dropped 5; count of bases not matched to a gene: 11. The germline gives CDR1 SGHTA, CDR2 FQGNSA. This CDR3 is 15 amino acids long. Here the CDR3 DNA reads TGTGCCAGCAGCCCGCGATTAGCGGGTCGGGAGACCCAGTACTTC. It is translated as CASSPRLAGRETQYF.

The chain employs TRBV19 and TRBJ1-4; 9 nucleotides match TRBD1. The CDR3 consists of 16 residues. Germline trimming cut 6 bases from V and 3 bases from J; bases unmatched to any gene: 8. Looked up from germline, CDR1 is LNHDA and CDR2 is SQIVND (reference sequence). CDR3 residues: CASRQGARTSNEKLFF. As DNA, the CDR3 is TGTGCCAGTAGACAGGGGGCCCGCACCTCTAATGAAAAACTGTTTTTT. Variable domain in full (rest from reference TRBV19 and TRBJ1-4): DGGITQSPKYLFRKEGQNVTLSCEQNLNHDAMYWYRQDPGQGLRLIYYSQIVNDFQKGDIAEGYSVSREKKESFPLTVTSAQKNPTAFYLCASRQGARTSNEKLFFGSGTQLSVL.

This clone showed up just once. The rearrangement joins TRBV5-1 to TRBJ2-1; 10 bases line up with TRBD2. Per the germline V gene, CDR1 is SGHRS and CDR2 is YFSETQ. The CDR3 consists of 14 residues. J lost 9 bases, V lost 6 bases, and 9 bases had no gene match. The CDR3 loop is CASTERGGRTEQFF. The DNA of the CDR3 is TGCGCCAGCACCGAGCGGGGGGGAAGAACTGAGCAGTTCTTC.

This chain links TRBV4-2 with TRBJ2-1, with TRBD2 matching 10 bases. Germline V gene data show CDR1 as LGHNA and CDR2 as YNFKEQ. The CDR3 consists of 20 residues. V lost 4 bases and J lost 7; bases outside the gene matches: 22. In nucleotides, the CDR3 is TGTGCCAGCAGCCTCGACAAAGTCTCTGGGGGAGCGGGGGGGCTGAATGAGCAGTTCTTC. It specifies CASSLDKVSGGAGGLNEQFF.

CDR3 residues: CASSLEQGGIYGYTF. DNA for the CDR3: TGTGCCAGCAGCTTAGAACAGGGGGGAATATATGGCTACACCTTC. The chain joins TRBV7-2 to TRBJ1-2, with TRBD1 identical over 8 bases. Germline CDR1 reads SGHTA; CDR2 reads FQGNSA. The CDR3 spans 15 residues. The V and J ends lost 1 base and 5 bases, in that order; junction bases with no gene match: 6. Combining the CDR3 with reference TRBV7-2 and TRBJ1-2 gives the whole variable domain GAGVSQSPSNKVTEKGKDVELRCDPISGHTALYWYRQSLGQGLEFLIYFQGNSAPDKSGLPSDRFSAERTGGSVSTLTIQRTQQEDSAVYLCASSLEQGGIYGYTFGSGTRLTVV.

This rearrangement joins TRBV5-6 to TRBJ2-6; D perhaps matches TRBD2 (6 bases). The CDR3 extends over 16 amino acids. CDR1 and CDR2 from the germline V gene are SGHDT and YYEEEE. The ends were cut back, 5 bases at V and 4 bases at J, with 16 bases in the middle. The CDR3 DNA reads TGTGCCAGCAGGGGGGGACGCCTTTCGGGGGCCAACGTCCTGACTTTC. The encoded protein is CASRGGRLSGANVLTF.

This sequence joins TRBV2 and TRBJ1-6; D gene unclear. Trimming removed 2 bases at V and 13 bases at J, with 12 bases between. The CDR3 is 13 amino acids. The germline V gene has CDR1 SNHLY and CDR2 FYNNEI. In DNA, the CDR3 is TGTGCCAGCAGTGAACAAGCTTCTTTCCCCCTCCACTTT. As protein: CASSEQASFPLHF.

CDR3 loop: CASSSRQPLSYEQYF. As DNA, the CDR3 is TGTGCCAGCAGCTCTAGACAGCCCCTTTCATACGAGCAGTACTTC. The V call is TRBV7-2, the J call TRBJ2-7; a weak D match, TRBD1 (5 bases). The V gene's germline CDR1 is SGHTA and CDR2 FQGNSA. The CDR3 runs to 15 residues. Trimming left V 4 bases short and J 4 bases short, with 17 bases between.

In DNA, the CDR3 is TGTGCCAGCAGTTCACCAGGATGGGGGGAGTTTCAGACCCAGTACTTC. Translation gives CASSSPGWGEFQTQYF. The chain joins TRBV6-5 to TRBJ2-5; a weak D match, TRBD2 (6 bases). Trimming stripped 4 bases from V and 6 bases from J, with 21 bases between. Germline CDR1 is MNHEY and CDR2 is SVGAGI. This CDR3 has 16 residues.

This chain links TRBV5-1 with TRBJ2-1; weak D call: TRBD2 (5 bases). The CDR3 runs to 13 residues. With 0 bases removed from V and 5 bases from J, the gap between germline ends came to 6 bases. CDR1 and CDR2 from the germline V gene are SGHRS and YFSETQ. The CDR3 DNA reads TGCGCCAGCAGCTTGGCGCGGGACAATGAGCAGTTCTTC. Residues: CASSLARDNEQFF.

The V gene is TRBV7-9, the J gene TRBJ1-2; 7 positions agree with TRBD1. CDR1 and CDR2 (germline): SEHNR, FQNEAQ (reference sequence). V trimming: 8 bases; J trimming: 3 bases; junction bases outside the gene matches: 6. The CDR3 runs 13 residues. DNA for the CDR3: TGTGCCAGCGGGACAGTAAGTTACTATGGCTACACCTTC. Translated: CASGTVSYYGYTF.

This chain uses TRBV5-6 with TRBJ2-3; 7 bases map to TRBD1. V lost 3 bases and J lost 0; bases outside the gene matches: 7. The CDR3 loop spans 16 amino acids. Germline values: CDR1 SGHDT, CDR2 YYEEEE. The CDR3 bases are TGTGCCAGCAGCTGGACAGGTCGAGCTAGCACAGATACGCAGTATTTT. This translates into CASSWTGRASTDTQYF.

The chain combines TRBV7-2 with TRBJ1-1; D call uncertain. The CDR3 has 17 amino acids. V shed 0 bases and J shed 0 bases, with 14 bases lying between them. Germline V gives CDR1 SGHTA, CDR2 FQGNSA. The CDR3 loop reads CASSLAIGSIMNTEAFF. CDR3 bases: TGTGCCAGCAGCTTAGCCATTGGGAGCATCATGAACACTGAAGCTTTCTTT.

This chain uses TRBV19 with TRBJ1-2; unclear D gene. V was shortened by 6 bases and J by 0 bases, with 11 bases between the two germline ends. Per the germline V gene, CDR1 is LNHDA and CDR2 is SQIVND (reference sequence). The CDR3 is 14 amino acids. The CDR3 loop reads CASRRAGSNYGYTF. The CDR3 nucleotides are TGTGCCAGTAGACGAGCAGGCTCTAACTATGGCTACACCTTC.

Written as DNA, the CDR3 is TGTGCCTGGAGTCTACGTAGATTAACAGGGGCTGGCTACACCTTC. Translating it yields CAWSLRRLTGAGYTF. V and J are TRBV30 and TRBJ1-2; 7 nucleotides agree with TRBD1. V trimming: 2 bases; J trimming: 7 bases; junction bases outside the gene matches: 13. This CDR3 has 15 amino acids. Germline values: CDR1 GTSNPN, CDR2 SVGIG (reference sequence).

The chain carries TRBV4-2 and TRBJ2-1; 9 nucleotides align to TRBD2. Germline V lookup: CDR1 LGHNA, CDR2 YNFKEQ. The CDR3 consists of 16 residues. The V and J ends lost 3 bases and 6 bases, in that order; junction bases with no gene match: 9. The CDR3 nucleotides read TGTGCCAGCAGCCAGGCGGGACTAGCTGGGATCAATGAGCAGTTCTTC. Amino acid sequence: CASSQAGLAGINEQFF.

The rearrangement joins TRBV6-6 to TRBJ1-4, with TRBD1 matching 10 bases. The CDR3 covers 16 residues. Germline-derived CDR1 and CDR2 are MNHNY and SVGAGI (reference sequence). The trim removed 6 bases at V and 7 bases at J, leaving 11 bases unmatched. The CDR3: CASSDRGRVIGEKLFF. In DNA, the CDR3 is TGTGCCAGCAGCGACAGGGGGCGAGTAATAGGTGAAAAACTGTTTTTT.

The chain has TRBV7-2 and TRBJ2-3; TRBD2 matches at 9 bases. CDR3 length: 14 residues. Germline V gives CDR1 SGHTA, CDR2 FQGNSA. V was pared by 6 bases and J by 6 bases, with 7 bases of the junction left unmatched. The CDR3 sequence: CASRPSGGMDTQYF. CDR3 in DNA: TGTGCCAGCAGACCGAGCGGGGGGATGGATACGCAGTATTTT.

This chain uses TRBV4-3 with TRBJ2-7; 7 nucleotides align to TRBD1. Germline V CDR1 and CDR2: LGHNA, YSLEER. This CDR3 is 14 amino acids long. Unmatched junction bases numbered 2, after V lost 1 base and J lost 2 bases. Here the CDR3 DNA reads TGCGCCAGCAGCCAAGTCGGACAGGCCTACGAGCAGTACTTC. Its translation is CASSQVGQAYEQYF.

The J gene is TRBJ1-1, the V gene TRBV30; D unresolved. The CDR3 is 13 amino acids. The V end was cut by 1 base, the J end by 1 base, with 7 bases between. The V gene's germline CDR1 is GTSNPN and CDR2 SVGIG (reference sequence). CDR3 residues: CAWSATQNTEAFF. The CDR3 coding sequence is TGTGCCTGGAGTGCGACACAGAACACTGAAGCTTTCTTT. Drawing the rest from reference TRBV30 and TRBJ1-1, the complete variable domain is SQTIHQWPATLVQPVGSPLSLECTVEGTSNPNLYWYRQAAGRGLQLLFYSVGIGQISSEVPQNLSASRPQDRQFILSSKKLLLSDSGFYLCAWSATQNTEAFFGQGTRLTVV.